This T cell receptor beta chain is drawn from a study of blood T cell repertoires in COVID-19. At the level of the study: Samples representing acute and convalescent COVID-19 were sourced from the United States, Italy and Spain. The cDNA or gDNA used as material had been derived from T cells, B-cell-depleted T cells, or PBMCs.

Study processing details: The authors estimated nucleated cell counts from reference gene primer amplification. Repertoires were generated with immunoSEQ multiplex PCR, while TCRdb's copy carries only in-frame clones and drops some. V and J calls and clone size follow that table, whereas D and trimming were derived from the DNA. The sample has hundreds of thousands of clones; approximately 86% are singletons. While infection was still active, Seattle patients were enrolled and then followed longitudinally. V dropped 11 bases and J dropped 7; count of bases not matched to a gene: 13. From germline, CDR1 is SEHNR and CDR2 FQNEAQ (reference sequence). The CDR3 sequence is 13 residues long.

The chain employs TRBV7-9 and TRBJ1-2; 7 bases line up with TRBD1. Material: peripheral blood. The clonotype comes from a woman between 65 and 79 years old with COVID-19, enrolled during active disease. The CDR3 DNA is TGTGCCTCCCCCCCGAGGGGGCCTAGTGGCTACACCTTC. Its protein is CASPPRGPSGYTF.